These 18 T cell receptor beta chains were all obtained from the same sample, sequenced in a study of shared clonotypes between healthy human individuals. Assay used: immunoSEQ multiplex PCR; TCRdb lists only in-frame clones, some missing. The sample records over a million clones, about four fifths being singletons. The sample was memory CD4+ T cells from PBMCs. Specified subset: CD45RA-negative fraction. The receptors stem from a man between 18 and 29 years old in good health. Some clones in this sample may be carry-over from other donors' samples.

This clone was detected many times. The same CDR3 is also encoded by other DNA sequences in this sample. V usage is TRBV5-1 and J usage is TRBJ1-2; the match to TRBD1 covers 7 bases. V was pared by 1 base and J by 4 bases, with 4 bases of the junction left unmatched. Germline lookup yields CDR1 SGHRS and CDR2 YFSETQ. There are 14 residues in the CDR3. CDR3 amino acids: CASSLTTGAYGYTF. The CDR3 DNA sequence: TGCGCCAGCAGCTTGACTACAGGGGCCTATGGCTACACCTTC.

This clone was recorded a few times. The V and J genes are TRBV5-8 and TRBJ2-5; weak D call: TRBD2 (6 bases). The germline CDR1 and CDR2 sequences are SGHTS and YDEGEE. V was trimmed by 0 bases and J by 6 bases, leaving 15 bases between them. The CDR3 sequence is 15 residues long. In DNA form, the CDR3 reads TGTGCCAGCAGCTTGGGCTGGGGGGATGTGAAGACCCAGTACTTC. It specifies CASSLGWGDVKTQYF.

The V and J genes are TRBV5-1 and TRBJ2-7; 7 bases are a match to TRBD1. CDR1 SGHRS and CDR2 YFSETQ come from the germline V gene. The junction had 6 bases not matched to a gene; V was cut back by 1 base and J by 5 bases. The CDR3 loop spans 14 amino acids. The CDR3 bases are TGCGCCAGCAGCTTGAAGGGGGCATACGACGAGCAGTACTTC. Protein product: CASSLKGAYDEQYF.

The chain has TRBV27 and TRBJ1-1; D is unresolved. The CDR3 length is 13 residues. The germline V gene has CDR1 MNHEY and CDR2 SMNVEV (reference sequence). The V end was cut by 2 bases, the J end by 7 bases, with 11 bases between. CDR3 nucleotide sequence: TGTGCCAGCAGTTTACCGGGGAGCGGTGAAGCTTTCTTT. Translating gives CASSLPGSGEAFF.

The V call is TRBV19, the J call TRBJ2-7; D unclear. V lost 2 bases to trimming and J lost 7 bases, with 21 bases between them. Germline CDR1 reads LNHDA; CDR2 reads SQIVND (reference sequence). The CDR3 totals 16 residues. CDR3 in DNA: TGTGCCAGTAGTATAAGCCATTCGAGCCCCACTTGGGAGCAGTACTTC. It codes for CASSISHSSPTWEQYF.

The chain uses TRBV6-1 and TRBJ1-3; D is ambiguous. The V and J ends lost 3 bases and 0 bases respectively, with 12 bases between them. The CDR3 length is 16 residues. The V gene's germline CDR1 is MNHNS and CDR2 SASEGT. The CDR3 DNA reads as TGTGCCAGCAGTGACGTTCCCAACCTCTCTGGAAACACCATATATTTT. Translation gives CASSDVPNLSGNTIYF.

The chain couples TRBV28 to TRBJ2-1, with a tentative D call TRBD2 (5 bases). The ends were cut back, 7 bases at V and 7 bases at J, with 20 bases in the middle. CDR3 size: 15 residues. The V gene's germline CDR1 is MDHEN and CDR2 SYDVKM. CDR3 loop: CASTPPGGRRNEQFF. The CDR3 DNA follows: TGTGCCAGCACACCGCCGGGTGGGAGAAGGAATGAGCAGTTCTTC.

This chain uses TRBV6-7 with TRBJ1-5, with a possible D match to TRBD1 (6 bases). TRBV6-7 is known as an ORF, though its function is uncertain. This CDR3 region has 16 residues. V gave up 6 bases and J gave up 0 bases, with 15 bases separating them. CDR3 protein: CASSLRGTDSNQPQHF. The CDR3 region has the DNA TGTGCCAGCAGCCTCAGGGGTACGGATAGCAATCAGCCCCAGCATTTT.

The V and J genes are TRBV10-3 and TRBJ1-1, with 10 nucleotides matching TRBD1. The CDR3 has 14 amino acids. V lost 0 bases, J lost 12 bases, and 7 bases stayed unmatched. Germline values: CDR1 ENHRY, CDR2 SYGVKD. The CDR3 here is CAISESRGTGETFF. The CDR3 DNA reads TGTGCCATCAGTGAGTCGAGGGGGACAGGGGAAACTTTCTTT.

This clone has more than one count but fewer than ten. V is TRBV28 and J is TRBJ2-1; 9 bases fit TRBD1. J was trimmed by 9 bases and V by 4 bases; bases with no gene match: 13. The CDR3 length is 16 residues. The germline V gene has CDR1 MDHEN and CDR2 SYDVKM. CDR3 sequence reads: CASSSSGTGIGGEQFF. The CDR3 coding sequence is TGTGCCAGCAGTTCGTCCGGGACAGGGATTGGTGGTGAGCAGTTCTTC.

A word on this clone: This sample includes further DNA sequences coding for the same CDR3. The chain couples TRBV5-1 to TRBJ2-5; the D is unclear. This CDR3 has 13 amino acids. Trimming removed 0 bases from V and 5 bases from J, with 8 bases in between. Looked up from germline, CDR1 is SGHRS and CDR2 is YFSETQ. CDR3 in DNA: TGCGCCAGCAGCTTGGGCCGTGGGGAGACCCAGTACTTC. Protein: CASSLGRGETQYF.

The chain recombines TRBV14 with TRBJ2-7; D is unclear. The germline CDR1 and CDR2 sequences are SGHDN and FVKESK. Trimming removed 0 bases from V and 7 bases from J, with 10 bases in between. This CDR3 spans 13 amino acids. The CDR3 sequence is CASSQDLGWEQYF. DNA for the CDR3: TGTGCCAGCAGCCAAGATCTAGGATGGGAGCAGTACTTC. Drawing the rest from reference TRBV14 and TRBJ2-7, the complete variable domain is EAGVTQFPSHSVIEKGQTVTLRCDPISGHDNLYWYRRVMGKEIKFLLHFVKESKQDESGMPNNRFLAERTGGTYSTLKVQPAELEDSGVYFCASSQDLGWEQYFGPGTRLTVT.

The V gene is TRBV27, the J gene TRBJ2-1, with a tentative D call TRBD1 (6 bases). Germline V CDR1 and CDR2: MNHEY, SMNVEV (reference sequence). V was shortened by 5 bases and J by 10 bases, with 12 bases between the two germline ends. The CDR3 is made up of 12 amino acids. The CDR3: CASSPQGGEQFF. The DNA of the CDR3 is TGTGCCAGCAGTCCACAGGGTGGGGAGCAGTTCTTC.

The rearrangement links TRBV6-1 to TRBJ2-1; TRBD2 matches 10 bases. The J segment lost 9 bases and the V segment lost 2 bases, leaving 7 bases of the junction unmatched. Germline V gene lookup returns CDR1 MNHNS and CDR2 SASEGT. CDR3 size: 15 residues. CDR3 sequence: CASSEILAGAVEQFF. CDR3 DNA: TGTGCCAGCAGTGAAATCCTAGCGGGAGCAGTTGAGCAGTTCTTC.

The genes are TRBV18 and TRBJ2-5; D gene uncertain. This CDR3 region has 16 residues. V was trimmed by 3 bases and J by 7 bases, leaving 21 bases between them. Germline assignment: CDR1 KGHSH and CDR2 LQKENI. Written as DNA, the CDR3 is TGTGCCAGCTCACCCCCCGGATGGAACGGGTATGGGACCCAGTACTTC. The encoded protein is CASSPPGWNGYGTQYF.

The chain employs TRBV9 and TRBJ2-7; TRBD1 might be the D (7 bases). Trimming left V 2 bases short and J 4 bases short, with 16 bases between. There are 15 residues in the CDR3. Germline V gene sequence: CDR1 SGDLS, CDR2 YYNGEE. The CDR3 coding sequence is TGTGCCAGCAGCGTTCAGGCAGGGGGGAGGTACGAGCAGTACTTC. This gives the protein CASSVQAGGRYEQYF.

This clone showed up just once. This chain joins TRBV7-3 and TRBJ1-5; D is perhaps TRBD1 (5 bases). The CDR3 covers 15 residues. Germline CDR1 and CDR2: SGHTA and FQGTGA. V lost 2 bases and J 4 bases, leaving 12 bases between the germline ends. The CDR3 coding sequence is TGTGCCAGCAGCTTAGGGGCAGGGCCGAATCAGCCCCAGCATTTT. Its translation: CASSLGAGPNQPQHF.

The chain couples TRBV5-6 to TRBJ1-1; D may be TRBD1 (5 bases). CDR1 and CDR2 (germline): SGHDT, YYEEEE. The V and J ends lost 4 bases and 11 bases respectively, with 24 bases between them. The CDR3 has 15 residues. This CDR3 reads CASSERDGPRVDAFF. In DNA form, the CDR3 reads TGTGCCAGCAGCGAAAGGGACGGCCCTCGGGTGGATGCTTTCTTT.